A single sample gave rise to the 20 T cell receptor beta chains below, sequenced in a study of blood T cells in healthy people across ages. A sample-barcoded 5' primer and a J-beta primer mix were used in a second PCR of about 7 to 12 cycles. TCRdb itself ran the 5' RACE reads through MiXCR, one entry per CDR3 protein. The data contain 650,000 to 800,000 distinct CDR3 sequences, 52% of them seen just once; the ten biggest clones take up less than 15%. The sequencing sample was made of blood. These TCRs come from an elderly woman in good health.

Comment on this clonotype: Being one base from a much bigger clone, this may be a read error. The genes are TRBV18 and TRBJ2-5, with D uncertain. V lost 8 bases to trimming and J lost 6 bases, with 19 bases between them. Germline CDR1 is KGHSH and CDR2 is LQKENI. The CDR3 totals 14 residues. In DNA, the CDR3 is TGTGCCAGCCCCCCTGGACCTTTATCTAAGACCCAGTACTTC. Encoded protein: CASPPGPLSKTQYF.

V is TRBV4-2 and J is TRBJ1-1; 11 positions match TRBD1. V dropped 0 bases and J dropped 4; count of bases not matched to a gene: 10. The germline CDR1 and CDR2 sequences are LGHNA and YNFKEQ. This CDR3 contains 18 residues. The CDR3 nucleotides read TGTGCCAGCAGCCAAGATCGGGACAGGGGGATATGGTTCACTGAAGCTTTCTTT. Translated, it gives CASSQDRDRGIWFTEAFF.

J is TRBJ2-6 and V is TRBV5-6; D uncertain. V lost 0 bases and J lost 0, with 10 bases in between. Germline V gives CDR1 SGHDT, CDR2 YYEEEE. The CDR3 is 17 residues long. The CDR3 bases are TGTGCCAGCAGCTTGGTGTACGGATACTCTGGGGCCAACGTCCTGACTTTC. Translating gives CASSLVYGYSGANVLTF.

V is TRBV6-6 and J is TRBJ2-4; TRBD1 is a possible D gene (5 bases). V shed 2 bases and J shed 2 bases, with 13 bases lying between them. Germline V gives CDR1 MNHNY, CDR2 SVGAGI (reference sequence). This CDR3 has 16 residues. The chain's CDR3 is CASSYGQGRSKNIQYF. For the CDR3, the DNA is TGTGCCAGCAGTTACGGTCAGGGCCGCTCCAAAAACATTCAGTACTTC.

Concerning this clonotype itself: The junction shows a germline mismatch at one end, possibly a read error. The chain has TRBV11-1 and TRBJ2-4; unclear D gene. The J call may be in error: the DNA end matches TRBJ2-7 better. Germline V gene sequence: CDR1 SGHAT, CDR2 FQDESV (reference sequence). The CDR3 runs to 14 residues. Written as DNA, the CDR3 is TGTGCCAGCAACTTAGGAACGGGCGCCCTCGAGCAGTACTTC. Translation: CASNLGTGALEQYF.

This clonotype showed up many times. This chain uses TRBV7-2 with TRBJ1-1; D gene ambiguous. This CDR3 region has 14 residues. V lost 3 bases and J lost 0, with 8 bases in between. CDR1 and CDR2 from the germline V gene are SGHTA and FQGNSA. The CDR3 sequence: CASSFGLLNTEAFF. In DNA, the CDR3 is TGTGCCAGCAGCTTCGGACTTCTGAACACTGAAGCTTTCTTT.

The chain is built from TRBV3-1 and TRBJ1-2; a weak D match, TRBD1 (5 bases). The V gene's germline CDR1 is LGHDT and CDR2 YNNKEL (reference sequence). The CDR3 covers 13 residues. Trimming shortened V by 4 bases and J by 6 bases, and 12 bases separated the two germline ends. The CDR3 nucleotides are TGTGCCAGCAGCCCCCAGGGTTTAGATGGCTACACCTTC. Residues: CASSPQGLDGYTF.

CDR3 protein: CASSLNTGSLETQYF. The CDR3 DNA sequence: TGCGCCAGCAGCCTCAACACAGGGTCTCTCGAGACCCAGTACTTC. The rearrangement links TRBV5-1 to TRBJ2-7, with a weak D call TRBD1 (6 bases). The end of the DNA fits TRBJ2-5 better, so the J call may be wrong. CDR3 length equals 15 residues. Germline loops: CDR1 SGHRS, CDR2 YFSETQ.

This clonotype has a count of ten or more. The V and J genes are TRBV29-1 and TRBJ2-7, with 8 positions matching TRBD2. Germline-derived CDR1 and CDR2 are SQVTM and ANQGSEA. CDR3 length equals 13 residues. Written as DNA, the CDR3 is TGCTCCGCGGGAGGTCTCCTTGGACACGAGCAGTACTTC. Encoded protein: CSAGGLLGHEQYF.

The gene calls are TRBV25-1 and TRBJ2-5; the D gene is possibly TRBD2 (6 bases). The DNA end lines up better with TRBJ2-7; the J call may be wrong. This CDR3 has 11 residues. The germline CDR1 and CDR2 sequences are MGHDK and SYGVNS. The CDR3 nucleotides read TGTGCCTGCACCGGGAGTTACGAGCAGTACTTC. Amino acid sequence: CACTGSYEQYF.

As for this clonotype: A much larger clone is a single base away; this may be a read error. V and J are TRBV3-1 and TRBJ2-7; 7 bases align to TRBD1. The CDR3 totals 15 residues. Germline-derived CDR1 and CDR2 are LGHDT and YNNKEL (reference sequence). The ends lost 5 bases at V and 6 bases at J; junction bases unmatched: 13. CDR3 loop: CASSEARQGLREQYF. The CDR3 DNA reads TGTGCCAGCAGCGAAGCCCGACAGGGTCTCCGCGAGCAGTACTTC.

The chain has TRBV29-1 and TRBJ2-3, with D perhaps TRBD2 (6 bases). V was pared by 8 bases and J by 0 bases, with 15 bases between. The germline CDR1 and CDR2 sequences are SQVTM and ANQGSEA. The CDR3 contains 14 residues. The CDR3: CSPGKRASTDTQYF. The DNA for the CDR3 is TGCAGCCCTGGCAAGCGGGCGAGCACAGATACGCAGTATTTT.

As for this clonotype: Its ends do not fully match the called genes, so a read error is possible. The chain links TRBV5-1 to TRBJ2-1; D possibly corresponds to TRBD2 (5 bases). From germline, CDR1 is SGHRS and CDR2 YFSETQ. CDR3 size: 14 residues. CDR3 region: CASSLEDSNNEQFF. The CDR3 nucleotides are TGCGCCAGCAGCTTGGAGGACTCCAACAATGAGCAGTTCTTC. Full variable domain (outside the CDR3, taken from reference TRBV5-1 and TRBJ2-1): KAGVTQTPRYLIKTRGQQVTLSCSPISGHRSVSWYQQTPGQGLQFLFEYFSETQRNKGNFPGRFSGRQFSNSRSEMNVSTLELGDSALYLCASSLEDSNNEQFFGPGTRLTVL.

Remarks on this clonotype: Just one base apart from a much larger clone, this may be a read error. The chain joins TRBV27 to TRBJ2-2; D gene unclear. CDR1 is MNHEY, CDR2 SMNVEV, per germline (reference sequence). V lost 6 bases, J lost 0 bases, and 2 bases lay in between. This CDR3 region has 12 residues. CDR3 residues: CASRTNTGELFF. CDR3 DNA sequence: TGTGCCAGCAGAACGAACACCGGGGAGCTGTTTTTT.

The J gene is TRBJ2-7, the V gene TRBV20-1; possible D gene TRBD1, 6 bases. V was clipped by 6 bases and J by 0 bases, with 15 bases between them. Germline V CDR1 and CDR2: DFQATT, SNEGSKA (reference sequence). The CDR3 has 14 residues. For the CDR3, the DNA is TGCAGTGCGATCGACAGGATGAGCTCCTACGAGCAGTACTTC. It translates to CSAIDRMSSYEQYF.

In this sample, this clonotype turned up once. The V call is TRBV20-1, the J call TRBJ1-6, with D perhaps TRBD1 (5 bases). Germline V gives CDR1 DFQATT, CDR2 SNEGSKA (reference sequence). V was shortened by 6 bases and J by 8 bases, with 14 bases between the two germline ends. The CDR3 sequence is 13 residues long. The CDR3 coding sequence is TGCAGTGCCGAGGGGACCGGCGATTCACCCCTCCACTTT. This codes for CSAEGTGDSPLHF.

The sample holds a few counts of this clonotype. This chain connects TRBV30 to TRBJ2-3, with D unresolved. With 3 bases removed from V and 9 bases from J, the gap between germline ends came to 10 bases. The length of the CDR3 is 11 residues. Per germline, CDR1 GTSNPN and CDR2 SVGIG (reference sequence). The CDR3, as DNA: TGTGCCTGGAGGAACGTACGGACGCAGTATTTT. This encodes CAWRNVRTQYF.

This sequence joins TRBV27 and TRBJ1-1; TRBD1 matches at 10 bases. The germline V gene has CDR1 MNHEY and CDR2 SMNVEV (reference sequence). The CDR3 loop spans 12 amino acids. The V segment lost 8 bases and the J segment 11 bases; nucleotides outside the gene matches: 8. CDR3: CASGGTGARAFF. CDR3 DNA: TGTGCCAGCGGGGGGACAGGGGCGCGGGCTTTCTTT.

In its sample, this clonotype was seen a few times. The chain recombines TRBV20-1 with TRBJ1-1, with D possibly TRBD1 on 6 matching bases. CDR3 length: 15 amino acids. Germline values: CDR1 DFQATT, CDR2 SNEGSKA (reference sequence). V was cut by 1 base and J by 2 bases, with 14 bases left in between. The CDR3 sequence: CSARGGRGPNTEAFF. CDR3 nucleotide sequence: TGCAGTGCTAGAGGGGGCAGGGGACCCAACACTGAAGCTTTCTTT.

This clonotype showed up just a few times. The chain is built from TRBV6-6 and TRBJ2-3, with TRBD2 identical over 7 bases. Germline trimming cut 5 bases from V and 2 bases from J; bases unmatched to any gene: 10. Germline CDR1 MNHNY, CDR2 SVGAGI (reference sequence). There are 16 residues in the CDR3. The CDR3 DNA reads TGTGCCAGCAGTGGCTTGCGGGCGGGAGCCACAGATACGCAGTATTTT. Translation: CASSGLRAGATDTQYF.